These 29 T cell receptor beta chains were all obtained from the same sample, sequenced in a study of identical twins. One entry per CDR3 protein results from TCRdb running MiXCR on the 5' RACE reads. The data hold approximately 620,000 distinct CDR3 sequences, with roughly 8% observed a single time. These same data were also listed under a study on yellow fever vaccine responses in identical twins.

What was sequenced was PBMCs. The origin of the receptors is a woman in her late teens or twenties in good health.

V and J are TRBV6-1 and TRBJ1-1; a possible D gene is TRBD1 (5 bases). V shed 6 bases and J shed 1 base, with 21 bases lying between them. This CDR3 is 17 amino acids long. Looked up from germline, CDR1 is MNHNS and CDR2 is SASEGT. The CDR3 sequence: CASSPGDSGLRNTEAFF. The CDR3 coding sequence is TGTGCCAGCAGCCCAGGAGACAGCGGCCTGCGGAACACTGAAGCTTTCTTT.

This clonotype was recorded many times. This chain connects TRBV4-1 to TRBJ1-4, with D unresolved. The CDR3 totals 16 residues. The germline V gene encodes CDR1 MGHRA and CDR2 YSYEKL. Trimming took off 4 bases at V and 2 bases at J, with 14 bases between the two ends. CDR3 DNA: TGCGCCAGCAGCCCGGGGATGGCGGGCACTAATGAAAAACTGTTTTTT. It encodes CASSPGMAGTNEKLFF.

J is TRBJ1-2 and V is TRBV10-3; tentatively, D is TRBD1 (6 bases). Between the trimmed V and J ends, which lost 2 bases and 6 bases, there was a span of 13 bases. The CDR3 runs 14 residues. Germline V gives CDR1 ENHRY, CDR2 SYGVKD. CDR3 nucleotides: TGTGCCATCAGTGAGCCCGGGACACCCAATGGCTACACCTTC. Its translation is CAISEPGTPNGYTF.

This clonotype occurred a few times. This sequence joins TRBV7-9 and TRBJ1-5; TRBD1 aligns across 9 bases. CDR1 and CDR2 (germline): SEHNR, FQNEAQ (reference sequence). V was pared by 5 bases and J by 2 bases, with 7 bases of the junction left unmatched. This CDR3 has 16 amino acids. The CDR3 DNA reads as TGTGCCAGCAGCATCGGACAGGGGACGGGCAATCAGCCCCAGCATTTT. It is translated as CASSIGQGTGNQPQHF.

This clonotype showed up just a few times. The rearrangement joins TRBV6-1 to TRBJ2-1; unclear D gene. Trimming took off 11 bases at V and 6 bases at J, with 8 bases between the two ends. The CDR3 spans 10 residues. Germline V CDR1 and CDR2: MNHNS, SASEGT. The CDR3 DNA is TGTGCCGCATCCAGCAATGAGCAGTTCTTC. Amino acid sequence: CAASSNEQFF.

This clonotype was recorded a few times. J is TRBJ2-5 and V is TRBV12-3 or TRBV12-4, with D uncertain. The CDR3 covers 12 residues. Trimming removed 3 bases at V and 5 bases at J, with 7 bases between. CDR3 sequence reads: CASSFFWETQYF. For the CDR3, the DNA is TGTGCCAGCAGTTTTTTTTGGGAGACCCAGTACTTC.

A few counts support this clonotype. The gene calls are TRBV28 and TRBJ2-1; 9 nucleotides agree with TRBD2. This CDR3 has 16 amino acids. The germline CDR1 and CDR2 sequences are MDHEN and SYDVKM. J gave up 3 bases and V 2 bases, and 5 bases lay outside the gene matches. The CDR3 protein is CASSLGRLAVYNEQFF. The CDR3 region has the DNA TGTGCCAGCAGTTTAGGCCGACTAGCGGTCTACAATGAGCAGTTCTTC.

This clonotype has just one count. The V and J genes are TRBV11-2 and TRBJ2-3, with 9 bases fitting TRBD1. The CDR3 spans 18 residues. The V gene's germline CDR1 is SGHAT and CDR2 FQNNGV. Unmatched junction bases numbered 12, after V lost 5 bases and J lost 0 bases. Here the CDR3 reads CASSVGDRVLSSTDTQYF. DNA of the CDR3: TGTGCCAGCAGCGTGGGGGACAGGGTCCTGTCAAGCACAGATACGCAGTATTTT.

This rearrangement joins TRBV30 to TRBJ2-2; unclear D gene. The CDR3 spans 14 residues. The V gene lost 5 bases and the J gene lost 5 bases, with 15 bases spanning the gap. Germline V gives CDR1 GTSNPN, CDR2 SVGIG (reference sequence). The CDR3 reads CAWLSQPRTGELFF. CDR3 nucleotide sequence: TGTGCCTGGTTGTCCCAGCCCCGGACCGGGGAGCTGTTTTTT.

This rearrangement joins TRBV28 to TRBJ1-2; weak D call: TRBD1 (5 bases). V shed 2 bases and J shed 3 bases, with 10 bases lying between them. The CDR3 spans 14 residues. Germline CDR1 and CDR2: MDHEN and SYDVKM. Here the CDR3 reads CASSLPGRDYGYTF. The CDR3 nucleotides read TGTGCCAGCAGTTTACCGGGGCGGGACTATGGCTACACCTTC.

This chain joins TRBV4-1 and TRBJ2-3; TRBD1 or TRBD2 may be the D gene (6 bases each). The CDR3 spans 15 residues. Germline V gene sequence: CDR1 MGHRA, CDR2 YSYEKL. With 3 bases removed from V and 2 bases from J, the gap between germline ends came to 12 bases. CDR3 DNA sequence: TGCGCCAGCAGCCAGGGGGGCCTCATCACAGATACGCAGTATTTT. Amino acids: CASSQGGLITDTQYF.

This chain joins TRBV7-3 and TRBJ2-1; D is ambiguous. With 4 bases removed from V and 4 bases from J, the gap between germline ends came to 14 bases. This CDR3 contains 15 residues. Germline V gene lookup returns CDR1 SGHTA and CDR2 FQGTGA. The CDR3 region is CASSSDPRAYNEQFF. The CDR3 DNA reads TGTGCCAGCAGCTCCGACCCCCGAGCGTACAATGAGCAGTTCTTC. Looking up the rest from reference TRBV7-3 and TRBJ2-1 gives the full variable domain: GAGVSQTPSNKVTEKGKYVELRCDPISGHTALYWYRQSLGQGPEFLIYFQGTGAADDSGLPNDRFFAVRPEGSVSTLKIQRTERGDSAVYLCASSSDPRAYNEQFFGPGTRLTVL.

This clonotype appeared many times. The V and J genes are TRBV5-1 and TRBJ2-1; 7 bases fit TRBD1. CDR3 length: 14 amino acids. J gave up 4 bases and V 6 bases, and 7 bases lay outside the gene matches. Looked up from germline, CDR1 is SGHRS and CDR2 is YFSETQ. Here the CDR3 DNA reads TGCGCCAGCAAAACAGGGGTAGGGTACAATGAGCAGTTCTTC. As protein: CASKTGVGYNEQFF.

The rearrangement links TRBV6-5 to TRBJ1-3; the D gene is possibly TRBD1 (5 bases). With 4 bases removed from V and 0 bases from J, the gap between germline ends came to 19 bases. CDR3 length: 18 residues. Looked up from germline, CDR1 is MNHEY and CDR2 is SVGAGI. CDR3 in DNA: TGTGCCAGCAGTTCGGCCGCCGGGACGGCAATCTCTGGAAACACCATATATTTT. Its protein product is CASSSAAGTAISGNTIYF.

This clonotype was observed a few times. The rearrangement joins TRBV25-1 to TRBJ1-1; maybe TRBD1 (6 bases). Trimming stripped 3 bases from V and 5 bases from J, with 16 bases between. The CDR3 runs to 15 residues. Germline loops: CDR1 MGHDK, CDR2 SYGVNS. Here the CDR3 DNA reads TGTGCCAGCAGTGACCCCGAGGGGGGGAGGACTGAAGCTTTCTTT. Its translation: CASSDPEGGRTEAFF.

This clonotype was seen more than once but under ten times. V gene TRBV28 combines with J gene TRBJ1-2, with D hard to call. Trimming stripped 6 bases from V and 5 bases from J, with 10 bases between. Per germline, CDR1 MDHEN and CDR2 SYDVKM. The CDR3 runs 12 residues. DNA for the CDR3: TGTGCCAGCAGGCAGGAAAATTATGGCTACACCTTC. Translated: CASRQENYGYTF.

The rearrangement links TRBV2 to TRBJ1-1, with D possibly TRBD1 on 5 matching bases. Germline V CDR1 and CDR2: SNHLY, FYNNEI. The CDR3 contains 14 residues. Trimming cost V 7 bases and J 4 bases, with 16 bases left between them. The chain's CDR3 is CASTTYAGRTEAFF. As DNA, the CDR3 is TGTGCCAGCACAACGTATGCGGGGCGCACTGAAGCTTTCTTT.

The rearrangement links TRBV30 to TRBJ1-2; TRBD1 is a possible D gene (6 bases). Germline V gene data show CDR1 as GTSNPN and CDR2 as SVGIG (reference sequence). The length of the CDR3 is 12 residues. V was pared by 5 bases and J by 6 bases, with 13 bases between. This CDR3 reads CAWLYTGNGYTF. CDR3 sequence (DNA): TGTGCCTGGCTTTACACAGGGAATGGCTACACCTTC.

A few counts support this clonotype. The rearrangement joins TRBV5-1 to TRBJ2-5, with a tentative D call TRBD1 (5 bases). Germline V lookup: CDR1 SGHRS, CDR2 YFSETQ. The V and J ends lost 0 bases and 1 base respectively, with 7 bases between them. This CDR3 is 14 amino acids long. This chain's CDR3 is CASSLDDSQETQYF. In DNA form, the CDR3 reads TGCGCCAGCAGCTTGGATGACAGCCAAGAGACCCAGTACTTC.

In its sample, this clonotype was seen a few times. V usage is TRBV3-1 and J usage is TRBJ2-7; D is perhaps TRBD1 or TRBD2 (7 bases each). The CDR3 contains 16 residues. V shed 0 bases and J shed 3 bases, with 15 bases lying between them. Germline V gene data show CDR1 as LGHDT and CDR2 as YNNKEL (reference sequence). The CDR3 bases are TGTGCCAGCAGCCAAGATCGGCAGGGGGAGGGCTACGAGCAGTACTTC. Residues: CASSQDRQGEGYEQYF.

The genes are TRBV11-2 and TRBJ2-2; TRBD2 agrees at 8 bases. Germline V gene data show CDR1 as SGHAT and CDR2 as FQNNGV. The trim removed 0 bases at V and 4 bases at J, leaving 7 bases unmatched. The CDR3 covers 17 residues. The CDR3 coding sequence is TGTGCCAGCAGCTTAGATCTAGGACTAGCAGTCACCGGGGAGCTGTTTTTT. Translation: CASSLDLGLAVTGELFF.

This clonotype was seen a handful of times. This sequence joins TRBV15 and TRBJ2-7; no reliable D call. V shed 1 base and J shed 6 bases, with 25 bases lying between them. CDR1 and CDR2 from the germline V gene are LNHNV and YYDKDF (reference sequence). This CDR3 contains 18 residues. The CDR3 DNA reads TGTGCCACCAGCAGAGGCGGAACCAATACATTTATAGCTGGCGAGCAGTACTTC. Translating gives CATSRGGTNTFIAGEQYF.

The V gene is TRBV3-1, the J gene TRBJ1-6; 8 bases map to TRBD1. CDR3 length: 16 residues. Germline V gene data show CDR1 as LGHDT and CDR2 as YNNKEL (reference sequence). J gave up 7 bases and V 5 bases, and 10 bases lay outside the gene matches. The CDR3 spells CASSGFLRGLNSPLHF. CDR3 coding DNA: TGTGCCAGCAGCGGCTTCCTCAGGGGGCTCAATTCACCCCTCCACTTT.

DNA of the CDR3: TGCGCCAGCAGCTTGTGGACTAGCGGGGGTGACACCGGGGAGCTGTTTTTT. Protein product: CASSLWTSGGDTGELFF. The gene calls are TRBV5-1 and TRBJ2-2, with 13 bases aligning to TRBD2. This CDR3 has 17 residues. V shed 1 base and J 3 bases; nucleotides not matched to a gene: 3. Germline CDR1 reads SGHRS; CDR2 reads YFSETQ.

This clonotype came up many times. V and J are TRBV6-1 and TRBJ2-7, with 11 bases fitting TRBD2. The V gene's germline CDR1 is MNHNS and CDR2 SASEGT. J lost 6 bases, V lost 6 bases, and 7 bases had no gene match. CDR3 length: 14 residues. CDR3 in DNA: TGTGCCAGCAGCCCTGGGACTAGCGGTCTCGAGCAGTACTTC. Translated, it gives CASSPGTSGLEQYF.

This clonotype was found a few times. The chain couples TRBV7-2 to TRBJ2-3, with a tentative D call TRBD2 (6 bases). The germline V gene encodes CDR1 SGHTA and CDR2 FQGNSA. Between the trimmed V and J ends, which lost 1 base and 3 bases, there was a span of 14 bases. The CDR3 covers 16 residues. Written as DNA, the CDR3 is TGTGCCAGCAGCTTAGAATTGGGAGGATTGACAGATACGCAGTATTTT. This translates into CASSLELGGLTDTQYF.

In its sample, this clonotype was seen many times. The rearrangement joins TRBV29-1 to TRBJ2-1; D is unresolved. This CDR3 contains 14 residues. V lost 4 bases and J lost 7, with 17 bases in between. Per germline, CDR1 SQVTM and CDR2 ANQGSEA. CDR3 nucleotide sequence: TGCAGCGTTGCCCCCGGAGACCCGATAAATGAGCAGTTCTTC. Residues: CSVAPGDPINEQFF.

This clonotype was seen ten or more times. This chain connects TRBV11-2 to TRBJ2-3; 12 bases map to TRBD2. CDR1 and CDR2 from the germline V gene are SGHAT and FQNNGV. The V segment lost 0 bases and the J segment 11 bases; nucleotides outside the gene matches: 18. The CDR3 is made up of 19 amino acids. CDR3 nucleotide sequence: TGTGCCAGCAGCTTAGACCAGCCTCTAGCGGGAGGGCCGGCGCGGATGCAGTATTTT. It encodes CASSLDQPLAGGPARMQYF.

In this sample, this clonotype turned up a few times. The V call is TRBV20-1, the J call TRBJ2-3; 11 bases fit TRBD2. Germline CDR1 DFQATT, CDR2 SNEGSKA (reference sequence). The CDR3 runs to 15 residues. Trimming took 3 bases from V and 2 from J; bases not matched to a gene: 4. The CDR3 region has the DNA TGCAGTGCTAGTGTACTAGCGGGGGACACAGATACGCAGTATTTT. This encodes CSASVLAGDTDTQYF.